The rows below give T cell receptor beta chains drawn from one sample of a study of blood T cell repertoires in COVID-19. TCRdb's table, derived via immunoSEQ multiplex PCR, lists solely in-frame clones and lacks some. The sample carries approximately 200,000 clones, about 84% recorded once. Sequencing was done on a sample of peripheral blood. These receptors were obtained from a person aged 65-85 years with COVID-19, enrolled during active disease. Each CDR3 is given with its conserved first and last residue. Each record gives: J gene, V gene, D gene, clone size, CDR3 protein, CDR3 DNA. The D gene is left open where the match is weak. Some rows mark clone size as missing; the rest say once, few, many or name a class of expanded clone.

j_call: TRBJ1-5; v_call: TRBV15; d_call: NA; clone_size: NA; cdr3_aa: CATSRVKEDQPQHF; cdr3_nt: TGTGCCACCAGCAGAGTCAAAGAGGATCAGCCCCAGCATTTT
j_call: TRBJ1-3; v_call: TRBV29-1; d_call: NA; clone_size: NA; cdr3_aa: CSVESGVNTIYF; cdr3_nt: TGCAGCGTTGAAAGCGGGGTGAACACCATATATTTT
j_call: TRBJ2-5; v_call: TRBV10-3; d_call: TRBD1; clone_size: NA; cdr3_aa: CAITGTGEGAQYF; cdr3_nt: TGTGCCATCACCGGGACAGGGGAGGGGGCCCAGTACTTC
j_call: TRBJ1-5; v_call: TRBV19; d_call: NA; clone_size: NA; cdr3_aa: CASSPRGWQPQHF; cdr3_nt: TGTGCCAGTAGCCCCAGGGGTTGGCAGCCCCAGCATTTT
j_call: TRBJ1-2; v_call: TRBV4-2; d_call: TRBD1; clone_size: NA; cdr3_aa: CASSRQRGTGADVNYGYTF; cdr3_nt: TGTGCCAGCAGCCGACAACGGGGGACAGGGGCCGACGTAAACTATGGCTACACCTTC
j_call: TRBJ2-7; v_call: TRBV30; d_call: NA; clone_size: NA; cdr3_aa: CAWSLSSSHEQYF; cdr3_nt: TGTGCCTGGAGTCTTAGCTCCAGCCACGAGCAGTACTTC
j_call: TRBJ2-7; v_call: TRBV6-2/TRBV6-3; d_call: TRBD2; clone_size: NA; cdr3_aa: CASSYSIAGGLREQYF; cdr3_nt: TGTGCCAGCAGTTACTCGATCGCGGGAGGGCTGAGGGAGCAGTACTTC
j_call: TRBJ2-1; v_call: TRBV4-2; d_call: TRBD2; clone_size: NA; cdr3_aa: CASSQRFLAGFTYNEQFF; cdr3_nt: TGTGCCAGCAGCCAACGGTTTCTAGCGGGATTTACCTACAATGAGCAGTTCTTC
j_call: TRBJ1-2; v_call: TRBV9; d_call: TRBD1; clone_size: NA; cdr3_aa: CASSALLPGGGGEGYTF; cdr3_nt: TGTGCCAGCAGCGCCTTACTTCCAGGGGGCGGAGGAGAGGGCTACACCTTC
j_call: TRBJ1-3; v_call: TRBV29-1; d_call: TRBD1; clone_size: NA; cdr3_aa: CSAAGDRGLGNTIYF; cdr3_nt: TGCAGCGCGGCAGGGGACAGGGGGCTCGGAAACACCATATATTTT
j_call: TRBJ2-1; v_call: TRBV6-5; d_call: NA; clone_size: NA; cdr3_aa: CASRSLAKEYNEQFF; cdr3_nt: TGTGCCAGCAGATCCCTAGCAAAAGAGTACAATGAGCAGTTCTTC
j_call: TRBJ2-1; v_call: TRBV10-3; d_call: TRBD2; clone_size: NA; cdr3_aa: CAILEGTSGSSYNEQFF; cdr3_nt: TGTGCCATCCTAGAGGGGACTAGCGGGAGTTCCTACAATGAGCAGTTCTTC
j_call: TRBJ1-4; v_call: TRBV5-1; d_call: NA; clone_size: NA; cdr3_aa: CASSQGRGTGEKLFF; cdr3_nt: TGCGCCAGCAGCCAAGGACGGGGAACGGGGGAAAAACTGTTTTTT
j_call: TRBJ1-3; v_call: TRBV5-8; d_call: NA; clone_size: few; cdr3_aa: CASSSGSSSGNTIYF; cdr3_nt: TGTGCCAGCAGCTCGGGGTCCAGCTCTGGAAACACCATATATTTT
j_call: TRBJ1-1; v_call: TRBV5-4; d_call: TRBD1; clone_size: NA; cdr3_aa: CASSFGPRTGGYMNTEAFF; cdr3_nt: TGTGCCAGCAGCTTTGGCCCAAGGACAGGAGGTTACATGAACACTGAAGCTTTCTTT
j_call: TRBJ1-3; v_call: TRBV2; d_call: TRBD1; clone_size: NA; cdr3_aa: CASITGGSRSGNTIYF; cdr3_nt: TGTGCCAGTATTACAGGGGGCAGTCGCTCTGGAAACACCATATATTTT
j_call: TRBJ1-4; v_call: TRBV25-1; d_call: NA; clone_size: NA; cdr3_aa: CATGQTNEKLFF; cdr3_nt: TGTGCCACCGGACAGACTAATGAAAAACTGTTTTTT
j_call: TRBJ2-2; v_call: TRBV7-8; d_call: NA; clone_size: NA; cdr3_aa: CASSLGGAGELFF; cdr3_nt: TGTGCCAGCAGCTTAGGGGGGGCCGGGGAGCTGTTTTTT
j_call: TRBJ1-5; v_call: TRBV2; d_call: NA; clone_size: NA; cdr3_aa: CASRPFRDNYSDSNQPQHF; cdr3_nt: TGTGCCAGCCGCCCTTTCCGGGACAACTATTCCGATAGCAATCAGCCCCAGCATTTT
j_call: TRBJ2-2; v_call: TRBV5-1; d_call: TRBD1; clone_size: NA; cdr3_aa: CASTRTGGAAGELFF; cdr3_nt: TGCGCCAGCACCCGGACAGGGGGCGCAGCCGGGGAGCTGTTTTTT
j_call: TRBJ2-7; v_call: TRBV27; d_call: NA; clone_size: many; cdr3_aa: CASSPQDYEQYF; cdr3_nt: TGTGCCAGCAGTCCGCAGGACTACGAGCAGTACTTC
j_call: TRBJ2-2; v_call: TRBV4-3; d_call: TRBD1; clone_size: NA; cdr3_aa: CASKGADRNTGELFF; cdr3_nt: TGCGCCAGCAAGGGGGCGGACCGGAACACCGGGGAGCTGTTTTTT
j_call: TRBJ2-1; v_call: TRBV14; d_call: TRBD2; clone_size: once; cdr3_aa: CASSLRRTSGMYNEQFF; cdr3_nt: TGTGCCAGCAGCCTCAGACGGACTAGCGGGATGTACAATGAGCAGTTCTTC
j_call: TRBJ1-2; v_call: TRBV6-6; d_call: TRBD1; clone_size: once; cdr3_aa: CASTPTGYGYTF; cdr3_nt: TGTGCCAGCACTCCGACAGGGTACGGCTACACCTTC
j_call: TRBJ2-7; v_call: TRBV13; d_call: TRBD2; clone_size: NA; cdr3_aa: CASRRTSGSYEQYF; cdr3_nt: TGTGCCAGCAGACGTACTAGCGGCTCCTACGAGCAGTACTTC
j_call: TRBJ1-5; v_call: TRBV10-3; d_call: NA; clone_size: NA; cdr3_aa: CAADSYSNQPQHF; cdr3_nt: TGTGCCGCGGACAGTTATAGCAATCAGCCCCAGCATTTT
j_call: TRBJ2-1; v_call: TRBV11-3; d_call: NA; clone_size: NA; cdr3_aa: CASSLGGPSYNEQFF; cdr3_nt: TGTGCCAGCAGCTTGGGCGGGCCTTCCTACAATGAGCAGTTCTTC
j_call: TRBJ2-1; v_call: TRBV9; d_call: TRBD2; clone_size: NA; cdr3_aa: CASSVGGTSGSGKFF; cdr3_nt: TGTGCCAGCAGCGTAGGGGGGACTAGCGGGAGTGGTAAGTTCTTC
j_call: TRBJ2-7; v_call: TRBV7-2; d_call: TRBD2; clone_size: NA; cdr3_aa: CASRPDAGTSPHEQYF; cdr3_nt: TGTGCCAGCAGGCCCGATGCGGGGACTAGTCCTCACGAGCAGTACTTC
j_call: TRBJ2-7; v_call: TRBV13; d_call: TRBD2; clone_size: NA; cdr3_aa: CASSPATSGVSYEQYF; cdr3_nt: TGTGCCAGCAGCCCAGCGACTAGCGGGGTCTCCTACGAGCAGTACTTC
j_call: TRBJ2-2; v_call: TRBV9; d_call: TRBD2; clone_size: NA; cdr3_aa: CASSTGTSGGVTGELFF; cdr3_nt: TGTGCCAGCAGCACCGGGACTAGCGGGGGGGTCACCGGGGAGCTGTTTTTT
j_call: TRBJ1-5; v_call: TRBV6-1; d_call: TRBD1; clone_size: NA; cdr3_aa: CASSDTGTGKRNQPQHF; cdr3_nt: TGTGCCAGCAGTGACACCGGGACAGGGAAGAGGAATCAGCCCCAGCATTTT
j_call: TRBJ1-5; v_call: TRBV3-1/TRBV3-2; d_call: NA; clone_size: NA; cdr3_aa: CASSQFLNQPQHF; cdr3_nt: TGTGCCAGCAGCCAATTTCTAAATCAGCCCCAGCATTTT
j_call: TRBJ1-4; v_call: TRBV4-3; d_call: NA; clone_size: NA; cdr3_aa: CASSQGSLATNEKLFF; cdr3_nt: TGCGCCAGCAGCCAAGGTAGTCTTGCAACTAATGAAAAACTGTTTTTT
j_call: TRBJ2-2; v_call: TRBV28; d_call: TRBD1; clone_size: NA; cdr3_aa: CASSSTGTGSGELFF; cdr3_nt: TGTGCCAGCAGTTCAACCGGGACAGGGTCCGGGGAGCTGTTTTTT
j_call: TRBJ2-1; v_call: TRBV27; d_call: NA; clone_size: NA; cdr3_aa: CASSLTGTPSSYNEQFF; cdr3_nt: TGTGCCAGCAGTCTAACCGGGACACCCAGCTCCTACAATGAGCAGTTCTTC